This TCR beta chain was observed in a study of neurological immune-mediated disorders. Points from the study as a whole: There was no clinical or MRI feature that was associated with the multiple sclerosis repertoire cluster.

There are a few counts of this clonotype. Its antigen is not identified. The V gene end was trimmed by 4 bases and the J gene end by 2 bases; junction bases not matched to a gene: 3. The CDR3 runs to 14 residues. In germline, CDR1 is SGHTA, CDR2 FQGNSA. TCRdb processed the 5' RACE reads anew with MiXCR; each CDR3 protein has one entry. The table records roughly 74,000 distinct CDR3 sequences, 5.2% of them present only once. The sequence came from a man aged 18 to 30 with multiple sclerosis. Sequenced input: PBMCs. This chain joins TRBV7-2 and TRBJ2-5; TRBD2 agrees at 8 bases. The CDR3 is CASSSGLVQETQYF. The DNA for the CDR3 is TGTGCCAGCAGCTCGGGACTAGTTCAAGAGACCCAGTACTTC.